What follows are 19 T cell receptor beta chains derived from one specimen sequenced in a study of T-cell reconstitution after alpha-beta-depleted transplantation in children. Unique molecular identifiers featured in how the TCRbeta library was prepared. TCRdb called the PCR reads again in MiXCR, with one record for every CDR3 protein. This table has fewer than 550,000 distinct CDR3 sequences, 10% to 13% appearing once. The starting material was PBMCs, obtained before TCRalphabeta/CD19-depleted stem cell transplant. All receptors come from a child under 10 years old with inherited bone marrow failure, due to receive a stem cell transplant.

This clonotype was counted between two and nine times. At one end the junction does not follow the germline gene, possibly because of a read error. The rearrangement uses TRBV7-2 and TRBJ2-1; TRBD2 matches at 8 bases. The CDR3 is 13 residues long. The germline gives CDR1 SGHTA, CDR2 FQGNSA. The CDR3 DNA reads as TGTGCCAGCAGCGCCCACCAAGCGGGAGAAGGAGTCTTC. Translating it yields CASSAHQAGEGVF.

Ten or more counts support this clonotype. The rearrangement uses TRBV6-1 and TRBJ2-2; D is possibly TRBD1 (6 bases). Germline CDR1 MNHNS, CDR2 SASEGT. This CDR3 has 15 residues. The V gene lost 3 bases and the J gene lost 6 bases, with 14 bases spanning the gap. The CDR3 sequence: CASSDRGPFPGELFF. CDR3 nucleotides: TGTGCCAGCAGTGACAGGGGCCCTTTCCCCGGGGAGCTGTTTTTT.

The chain couples TRBV12-3 or TRBV12-4 to TRBJ2-2, with 8 positions matching TRBD1. The V gene end was trimmed by 8 bases and the J gene end by 4 bases; junction bases not matched to a gene: 9. This CDR3 has 15 residues. CDR3: CASLGTGGSTGELFF. The CDR3 DNA is TGTGCCAGCCTCGGGACAGGCGGGTCCACCGGGGAGCTGTTTTTT.

This chain links TRBV29-1 with TRBJ2-1, with D uncertain. This CDR3 comprises 15 residues. Germline-derived CDR1 and CDR2 are SQVTM and ANQGSEA. V lost 6 bases, J lost 4 bases, and 19 bases lay in between. CDR3 sequence reads: CSVGPLVKGYNEQFF. The CDR3 nucleotides are TGCAGCGTCGGCCCTCTGGTTAAGGGTTACAATGAGCAGTTCTTC.

This clonotype was recorded at least ten times. The CDR3 nucleotides are TGTGCCAGCAGCCAAGATGGATCCGGGACTAGCGGGAGCTTAAACATTCAGTACTTC. Protein sequence: CASSQDGSGTSGSLNIQYF. V and J are TRBV4-2 and TRBJ2-4; 14 nucleotides agree with TRBD2. J was trimmed by 6 bases and V by 0 bases; bases with no gene match: 10. Germline V gene data show CDR1 as LGHNA and CDR2 as YNFKEQ. The CDR3 loop spans 19 amino acids.

This clonotype was counted ten times or more. CDR3 in DNA: TGCGCCAGCAGTAGGACTAGCGGGAGTATCTTGGGCTACAATGAGCAGTTCTTC. This encodes CASSRTSGSILGYNEQFF. J is TRBJ2-1 and V is TRBV4-3, with 13 bases fitting TRBD2. The CDR3 length is 18 residues. V dropped 6 bases and J dropped 3; count of bases not matched to a gene: 11. Germline lookup yields CDR1 LGHNA and CDR2 YSLEER.

At least ten counts were recorded for this clonotype. The CDR3 loop is CASSFFIPDTQYF. CDR3 in DNA: TGTGCCAGCAGCTTCTTTATTCCAGATACGCAGTATTTT. The chain couples TRBV7-2 to TRBJ2-3; D uncertain. V lost 3 bases to trimming and J lost 4 bases, with 8 bases between them. From germline, CDR1 is SGHTA and CDR2 FQGNSA. The CDR3 is made up of 13 amino acids.

The rearrangement uses TRBV4-3 and TRBJ2-3, with 11 bases fitting TRBD2. The CDR3 has 17 residues. After removal of 4 bases from V and 6 bases from J, the junction contained 12 bases not matched to a gene. CDR1 is LGHNA and CDR2 is YSLEER in the germline V gene. The CDR3 spells CASSPRLASGRSDTQYF. CDR3 bases: TGCGCCAGCAGCCCTCGGTTGGCTAGCGGGAGGTCGGATACGCAGTATTTT.

About this clonotype: The junction departs from germline at one end; a sequencing error may be responsible. This CDR3 is CASSLVLAVSYGQYF. The DNA for the CDR3 is TGTGCCAGCAGCTTAGTACTAGCGGTCTCCTACGGGCAGTACTTC. V is TRBV7-2 and J is TRBJ2-7, with 8 bases that match TRBD2. CDR1 is SGHTA, CDR2 FQGNSA, per germline. CDR3 length: 15 residues.

CDR3 loop: CASTQPRDTEAFF. The CDR3 DNA reads TGTGCCAGCACCCAACCTCGGGACACTGAAGCTTTCTTT. The chain combines TRBV12-3 or TRBV12-4 with TRBJ1-1, with D unresolved. The CDR3 totals 13 residues. The V gene lost 7 bases and the J gene lost 3 bases, with 12 bases spanning the gap.

This clonotype was observed a few times. The V gene is TRBV20-1, the J gene TRBJ2-7, with 13 bases lining up with TRBD2. With V trimmed by 3 bases and J by 2 bases, 4 bases remained unmatched. The V gene's germline CDR1 is DFQATT and CDR2 SNEGSKA (reference sequence). This CDR3 is built from 15 residues. CDR3 amino acids: CSARTSGRPPYEQYF. Written as DNA, the CDR3 is TGCAGTGCTAGGACTAGCGGGAGGCCCCCCTACGAGCAGTACTTC.

This clonotype has ten or more counts. This sequence joins TRBV12-3 or TRBV12-4 and TRBJ2-3, with TRBD2 as a possible D gene (6 bases). The CDR3 runs 16 residues. V gave up 2 bases and J gave up 1 base, with 13 bases separating them. CDR3 in amino acids: CASSLLGGVGTDTQYF. Here the CDR3 DNA reads TGTGCCAGCAGTTTACTCGGGGGAGTCGGCACAGATACGCAGTATTTT.

This chain uses TRBV19 with TRBJ1-2; a weak D match, TRBD1 (5 bases). CDR3 length equals 14 residues. Per germline, CDR1 LNHDA and CDR2 SQIVND (reference sequence). V gave up 4 bases and J gave up 3 bases, with 12 bases separating them. As DNA, the CDR3 is TGTGCCAGTAGTACCTGGTCGGGGGACTATGGCTACACCTTC. It specifies CASSTWSGDYGYTF.

The sample holds many counts of this clonotype. This sequence joins TRBV28 and TRBJ1-5; D gene uncertain. Trimming cost V 10 bases and J 4 bases, with 11 bases left between them. There are 12 residues in the CDR3. Germline assignment: CDR1 MDHEN and CDR2 SYDVKM. Here the CDR3 reads CATREGNQPQHF. The CDR3 DNA sequence: TGTGCCACCAGAGAGGGAAATCAGCCCCAGCATTTT. Full variable domain (remainder filled in from reference TRBV28 and TRBJ1-5): DVKVTQSSRYLVKRTGEKVFLECVQDMDHENMFWYRQDPGLGLRLIYFSYDVKMKEKGDIPEGYSVSREKKERFSLILESASTNQTSMYLCATREGNQPQHFGDGTRLSIL.

This clonotype was observed many times. The chain carries TRBV20-1 and TRBJ2-4, with 11 nucleotides matching TRBD2. Trimming took 4 bases from V and 2 from J; bases not matched to a gene: 4. Looked up from germline, CDR1 is DFQATT and CDR2 is SNEGSKA (reference sequence). This CDR3 is built from 15 residues. CDR3: CSAIRLAGTKNIQYF. CDR3 coding DNA: TGCAGTGCTATAAGACTAGCGGGAACCAAAAACATTCAGTACTTC.

This clonotype has a count of ten or more. This sequence joins TRBV6-5 and TRBJ2-3, with 10 nucleotides matching TRBD2. Germline CDR1 reads MNHEY; CDR2 reads SVGAGI. The CDR3 length is 17 residues. The V and J ends lost 2 bases and 6 bases, in that order; junction bases with no gene match: 11. In DNA, the CDR3 is TGTGCCAGCAGTTACACCAGCAATAGCGGGAGGTCGGATACGCAGTATTTT. Amino acids: CASSYTSNSGRSDTQYF.

This rearrangement joins TRBV12-3 or TRBV12-4 to TRBJ2-7, with D possibly being TRBD1 or TRBD2 (5 bases each). Trimming removed 4 bases at V and 4 bases at J, with 20 bases between. The CDR3 contains 16 residues. CDR3 sequence reads: CASSSSRDRRLYEQYF. In DNA form, the CDR3 reads TGTGCCAGCAGTTCCTCACGGGACCGACGCTTATACGAGCAGTACTTC.

As concerns this clonotype: Possible read error: a much larger clone is one base away. The rearrangement joins TRBV5-1 to TRBJ2-1; TRBD2 matches at 7 bases. In germline, CDR1 is SGHRS, CDR2 YFSETQ. The CDR3 is 18 residues long. In DNA form, the CDR3 reads TGCGCCAGCATCTTGGCACCGGTCGGCGGGAGCTCCTACAATGAGCAGTTCTTC. Translating gives CASILAPVGGSSYNEQFF.

This clonotype was counted ten times or more. The chain couples TRBV7-9 to TRBJ2-1; either TRBD1 or TRBD2 may supply D (6 bases each). V lost 1 base and J lost 2, with 15 bases in between. The CDR3 is 17 residues long. Germline V lookup: CDR1 SEHNR, CDR2 FQNEAQ (reference sequence). The CDR3 is CASSLGHGGGPYNEQFF. The CDR3 bases are TGTGCCAGCAGCTTAGGGCACGGAGGGGGACCCTACAATGAGCAGTTCTTC.